A single TCR beta chain is shown here with its context. Clinical histories supplied by participants themselves formed the basis of cohort assignment. Per the study methods: Estimates of nucleated cell counts were drawn from the amplification of reference gene primers. Assay used: immunoSEQ multiplex PCR; TCRdb lists only in-frame clones, some missing. For V, J and clone size, that table is used; D and trimming come from the DNA. Of approximately 250,000 clones in the sample, about 87% are singletons; the top ten hold more than 1%. This entry comes from a study of blood T cell repertoires in COVID-19. Background on the study: From the United States, Italy and Spain came samples of acute and convalescent COVID-19.

This CDR3 region has 11 residues. The V gene lost 1 base and the J gene lost 14 bases, with 11 bases spanning the gap. Germline loops: CDR1 MGHDK, CDR2 SYGVNS. This sequence originates from a woman between 40 and 55 years old with acute COVID-19. This chain connects TRBV25-1 to TRBJ1-1, with D unclear. Sequencing used PBMCs or T cells enriched from blood (not recorded which). In nucleotides, the CDR3 is TGTGCCAGCAGTGAATCAATAGCGCGGTTCTTT. Protein: CASSESIARFF. Full variable domain (outside the CDR3, taken from reference TRBV25-1 and TRBJ1-1): EADIYQTPRYLVIGTGKKITLECSQTMGHDKMYWYQQDPGMELHLIHYSYGVNSTEKGDLSSESTVSRIRTEHFPLTLESARPSHTSQYLCASSESIARFFGQGTRLTVV.